This T cell receptor (beta chain) was documented in a study of T cell repertoires in cytomegalovirus infection (dated by TCRdb to the late 2010s). Study-level background: The peptide stimulations were aimed at well-studied HLA-B-restricted epitopes as well as recently identified HLA-C-restricted CMV epitopes, whose presentation resists viral immunomodulation. The HLA type of each donor mattered for the analysis, because public TCR beta signatures pointed to carriage of CMV infection along with the matching HLA type. Beyond this particular receptor, the publication reports: In both this cohort and an independent cohort of 352 donors, the cumulative frequency of public TCR beta family members distinguished carriers of CMV infection plus the relevant HLA type. The ex vivo response was dominated by HLA-C-restricted CMV-specific TCR beta clonotypes, which also provided the single most frequent clonotype in two of eight donors.

About this clonotype itself: Its antigen has not been determined. Nothing much larger sits one base from this clone, and base qualities are not available.

This specimen's treatment or condition label, interpreted: in vitro stimulation with specific CMV peptide epitopes to enrich CMV-specific T cells. From the germline V gene (reference sequence), CDR1 is LNHDA and CDR2 is SQIVND. V ends up 6 bases short and J 5 bases short, with an unmatched junction base count of 10. The CDR3 runs 15 residues from the cysteine to the phenylalanine. The DNA shown is the 45-base CDR3, in frame from base 1. Sequencing was performed on an Illumina HiSeq 1500. TCRdb reanalyzed the raw reads on its own, using fastp at Q25 for trimming and MiXCR for clone calling, and kept in-frame beta chains. Rows with one shared CDR3 protein collapse into an entry with the most common genes and DNA. Present in this sample are 570,000 or so distinct CDR3 sequences, around two fifths of which were seen just once. Around 48% of the sample is in the top ten clones.

The sample here was cultured PBMCs, taken from culture after CMV antigen stimulation. The source is a human donor in good health (CMV status not recorded). Some clones in this sample may be carry-over from other donors' samples. The chain uses TRBV19 and TRBJ2-5, with 9 bases aligning to TRBD1. The CDR3 region has the sequence CASSHESGTGETQYF. The DNA sequence follows: TGTGCCAGTAGCCACGAATCCGGGACAGGGGAGACCCAGTACTTC.